The clone carrying this T cell receptor (beta chain) showed up just a few times. As yet, its antigen is unknown. This specimen comes from a study of cytomegalovirus exposure and HLA in healthy donors. Study-wide results and caveats: A later analysis found that most CMV-associated TCR beta chains appeared HLA-restricted.

Germline V CDR1 and CDR2: PRHDT, FYEKMQ (reference sequence). The CDR3 runs to 15 residues. The junction had 8 bases not matched to a gene; V was cut back by 5 bases and J by 1 base. PCR employed 60 Vbeta and 13 Jbeta primers. Profiling relied on immunoSEQ multiplex PCR, and the TCRdb table lists in-frame clones only, not all of them. The repertoire holds approximately 150,000 clones, with 80% to 85% as singletons. Sequencing was performed on PBMCs. This chain links TRBV13 with TRBJ2-7, with 7 bases fitting TRBD1. This receptor was identified in a man aged 50-59 years in good health and CMV-seropositive. This CDR3 is CASSPDRLRSYEQYF. The DNA of the CDR3 is TGTGCCAGCAGCCCGGACAGGTTAAGGTCCTACGAGCAGTACTTC.